These T cell receptor beta chains were read from a single sample in a study of response to subunit inactivated influenza vaccine. TCRdb analysed the RT-PCR reads with MiXCR anew, one entry per CDR3 protein. The sample consists of hundreds of thousands of distinct CDR3 sequences, roughly 15% of them appearing once. The sequencing used PBMCs from blood, collected 14 to 15 days before vaccination. The receptors shown here come from a man aged 45-60 years who received an inactivated influenza vaccine. CDR3s include the opening cysteine and the closing phenylalanine or tryptophan. D genes are given only for firm matches. Size is stated for part of the rows, as once, few or many counts, or as a class when the clone is expanded.

d_gene: NA
v_gene: TRBV2
j_gene: TRBJ2-1
abundance: NA
CDR3nt: TGTGCCAGCAGTGGTAGCTTAAGCTCCTACACTGAGCAGTTCTTC
CDR3aa: CASSGSLSSYTEQFF

d_gene: TRBD2
v_gene: TRBV4-2
j_gene: TRBJ2-7
abundance: NA
CDR3nt: TGTGCCAGCAGCCCGGGTCCTAGCGGGAGTACCTACGAGCAGTACTTC
CDR3aa: CASSPGPSGSTYEQYF

d_gene: TRBD1
v_gene: TRBV20-1
j_gene: TRBJ1-1
abundance: few
CDR3nt: TGCAGTATGCCGGGGACAGGAGTGAACACTGAAGCTTTCTTT
CDR3aa: CSMPGTGVNTEAFF

d_gene: NA
v_gene: TRBV12-3/TRBV12-4
j_gene: TRBJ1-2
abundance: once
CDR3nt: TGTGCCAGCAGTCCAGGCAGAGGTCCTGGCTACACCTTC
CDR3aa: CASSPGRGPGYTF

d_gene: NA
v_gene: TRBV13
j_gene: TRBJ2-3
abundance: NA
CDR3nt: TGTGCCAGCAGCTTTCGGCGGAGAGGCACAGATACGCAGTATTTT
CDR3aa: CASSFRRRGTDTQYF

d_gene: NA
v_gene: TRBV18
j_gene: TRBJ2-7
abundance: NA
CDR3nt: TGTGCCAGCTCACCACCGGGGAGAACCGAGCAGTACTTC
CDR3aa: CASSPPGRTEQYF

d_gene: NA
v_gene: TRBV7-9
j_gene: TRBJ2-1
abundance: many
CDR3nt: TGTGCCAGCAGCTCCAACGCCCGATGGGTCTCCTACAATGAGCAGTTCTTC
CDR3aa: CASSSNARWVSYNEQFF

d_gene: NA
v_gene: TRBV2
j_gene: TRBJ2-6
abundance: few
CDR3nt: TGTGCCAGCAGACAGGATCGCTCTGGGGCCAACGTCCTGACTTTC
CDR3aa: CASRQDRSGANVLTF

d_gene: NA
v_gene: TRBV7-2
j_gene: TRBJ1-6
abundance: few
CDR3nt: TGTGCCAGCAGCCACTATAATTCACCCCTCCACTTT
CDR3aa: CASSHYNSPLHF

d_gene: NA
v_gene: TRBV19
j_gene: TRBJ2-1
abundance: few
CDR3nt: TGTGCCAGTAGTATGGGTAGAAGTCGGCCCTACAATGAGCAGTTCTTC
CDR3aa: CASSMGRSRPYNEQFF

d_gene: NA
v_gene: TRBV7-8
j_gene: TRBJ2-2
abundance: few
CDR3nt: TGTGCCAGCAGCTCCACGGGGTTTTGGCCCGGGGAGCTGTTTTTT
CDR3aa: CASSSTGFWPGELFF

d_gene: TRBD1
v_gene: TRBV6-5
j_gene: TRBJ2-7
abundance: few
CDR3nt: TGTGCCAGCAGTTACCGGGACAGGGGCTACGAGCAGTACTTC
CDR3aa: CASSYRDRGYEQYF

d_gene: TRBD1
v_gene: TRBV20-1
j_gene: TRBJ2-5
abundance: many
CDR3nt: TGCAGTGCTAAACTGGACAGGATCCAAGAGACCCAGTACTTC
CDR3aa: CSAKLDRIQETQYF

d_gene: NA
v_gene: TRBV10-3
j_gene: TRBJ1-2
abundance: NA
CDR3nt: TGTGCCATCAGTGAGTCGAATAGAGACGGGAATGGCTACACCTTC
CDR3aa: CAISESNRDGNGYTF

d_gene: NA
v_gene: TRBV10-3
j_gene: TRBJ2-5
abundance: few
CDR3nt: TGTGCCATCACCCCCGACTACTCTGTGGAGACCCAGTACTTC
CDR3aa: CAITPDYSVETQYF

d_gene: TRBD2
v_gene: TRBV5-4
j_gene: TRBJ2-6
abundance: NA
CDR3nt: TGTGCCAGCAGCTTGGTGGGACTAGGCCTCCTCTCTGGGGCCAACGTCCTGACTTTC
CDR3aa: CASSLVGLGLLSGANVLTF

d_gene: TRBD2
v_gene: TRBV6-2/TRBV6-3
j_gene: TRBJ2-1
abundance: few
CDR3nt: TGTGCCAGCAGCCGTGGTTGGCTAGCGGGATACAGCTCCTACAATGAGCAGTTCTTC
CDR3aa: CASSRGWLAGYSSYNEQFF

d_gene: NA
v_gene: TRBV4-1
j_gene: TRBJ1-2
abundance: few
CDR3nt: TGCGCCAGCAGCCCCACGCCAGGGGCCTATGGCTACACCTTC
CDR3aa: CASSPTPGAYGYTF

d_gene: NA
v_gene: TRBV20-1
j_gene: TRBJ1-2
abundance: NA
CDR3nt: TGCAGTGCTAGAGATCTCGGTAACTATGGCTACACCTTC
CDR3aa: CSARDLGNYGYTF

d_gene: NA
v_gene: TRBV7-2
j_gene: TRBJ2-1
abundance: NA
CDR3nt: TGTGCCAGCAGCTTAGAAGGGGTCCACGGGACCGCCTACAATGAGCAGTTCTTC
CDR3aa: CASSLEGVHGTAYNEQFF

d_gene: TRBD1
v_gene: TRBV11-2
j_gene: TRBJ2-5
abundance: NA
CDR3nt: TGTGCCAGCAGCGCACCGGCCTGGACAGGGAAAGAGACCCAGTACTTC
CDR3aa: CASSAPAWTGKETQYF

d_gene: TRBD2
v_gene: TRBV10-3
j_gene: TRBJ2-7
abundance: NA
CDR3nt: TGTGCCATCAGGGCGGGGGGGCTCCGATACGAGCAGTACTTC
CDR3aa: CAIRAGGLRYEQYF

d_gene: NA
v_gene: TRBV20-1
j_gene: TRBJ2-7
abundance: NA
CDR3nt: TGCAGTGCTAGAAAAGAGGCGGCATCCTACGAGCAGTACTTC
CDR3aa: CSARKEAASYEQYF

d_gene: NA
v_gene: TRBV5-1
j_gene: TRBJ1-1
abundance: many
CDR3nt: TGCGCCAGCAGCTGGACGGAGGGCACTGAAGCTTTCTTT
CDR3aa: CASSWTEGTEAFF

d_gene: NA
v_gene: TRBV29-1
j_gene: TRBJ2-2
abundance: few
CDR3nt: TGCAGCGTTGAGATCTCGAGGGGGGGGACCGGGGAGCTGTTTTTT
CDR3aa: CSVEISRGGTGELFF

d_gene: TRBD1
v_gene: TRBV3-1
j_gene: TRBJ2-7
abundance: few
CDR3nt: TGTGCCAGCAGCCGAAGGACAGGGGGCGTGGGCGAGCAGTACTTC
CDR3aa: CASSRRTGGVGEQYF

d_gene: TRBD1
v_gene: TRBV7-8
j_gene: TRBJ2-5
abundance: few
CDR3nt: TGTGCCAGCAGCTCCCAGGGGGACAGGCTCAGGGAGACCCAGTACTTC
CDR3aa: CASSSQGDRLRETQYF

d_gene: NA
v_gene: TRBV20-1
j_gene: TRBJ2-7
abundance: NA
CDR3nt: TGCAGTGCTAGAGATCGAGGCGGGGCCAGGAGCTCCTACGAGCAGTACTTC
CDR3aa: CSARDRGGARSSYEQYF

d_gene: TRBD2
v_gene: TRBV14
j_gene: TRBJ2-5
abundance: few
CDR3nt: TGTGCCAGCAGCCAAGCAGCGGGATTACGAGAGACCCAGTACTTC
CDR3aa: CASSQAAGLRETQYF

d_gene: TRBD1
v_gene: TRBV30
j_gene: TRBJ1-3
abundance: NA
CDR3nt: TGTGCCTGGGGGACAGCTGGAAACACCATATATTTT
CDR3aa: CAWGTAGNTIYF

d_gene: TRBD2
v_gene: TRBV7-3
j_gene: TRBJ2-3
abundance: few
CDR3nt: TGTGCCAGCAGCAGATCCCCCCGGGGGGAGCCCCCAGATACGCAGTATTTT
CDR3aa: CASSRSPRGEPPDTQYF

d_gene: NA
v_gene: TRBV7-9
j_gene: TRBJ2-1
abundance: few
CDR3nt: TGTGCCAGCAGCTTAGGAGCTGGCCCGCGGGGCAATGAGCAGTTCTTC
CDR3aa: CASSLGAGPRGNEQFF

d_gene: NA
v_gene: TRBV3-1
j_gene: TRBJ2-7
abundance: few
CDR3nt: TGTGCCAGCAGCCAAGGTCAGAGATACGAGCAGTACTTC
CDR3aa: CASSQGQRYEQYF

d_gene: NA
v_gene: TRBV5-6
j_gene: TRBJ1-1
abundance: many
CDR3nt: TGTGCCAGCAGCGCTCGACAAGGTAATGAAGCTTTCTTT
CDR3aa: CASSARQGNEAFF

d_gene: TRBD2
v_gene: TRBV5-4
j_gene: TRBJ2-1
abundance: NA
CDR3nt: TGTGCCAGCAGCGATCTAGCGGGAGGCCACAATGAGCAGTTCTTC
CDR3aa: CASSDLAGGHNEQFF

d_gene: NA
v_gene: TRBV12-3/TRBV12-4
j_gene: TRBJ1-5
abundance: NA
CDR3nt: TGTGCCAGCAACGAAATGAGCAATCAGCCCCAGCATTTT
CDR3aa: CASNEMSNQPQHF

d_gene: TRBD1
v_gene: TRBV12-3/TRBV12-4
j_gene: TRBJ2-1
abundance: NA
CDR3nt: TGTGCCAGCAGTCCGGGACAGGGATCTGAGCAGTTCTTC
CDR3aa: CASSPGQGSEQFF

d_gene: NA
v_gene: TRBV18
j_gene: TRBJ1-1
abundance: many
CDR3nt: TGCGCCAGCAGCCCCGGACAGATGAACACTGAAGCTTTCTTT
CDR3aa: CASSPGQMNTEAFF

d_gene: TRBD1
v_gene: TRBV29-1
j_gene: TRBJ2-3
abundance: few
CDR3nt: TGCAGCGTAGAAGGGGGCGGCGGCACAGATACGCAGTATTTT
CDR3aa: CSVEGGGGTDTQYF

d_gene: TRBD1
v_gene: TRBV12-3/TRBV12-4
j_gene: TRBJ2-3
abundance: few
CDR3nt: TGTGCCAGCAGAGGGACAGGGCGCACAGATACGCAGTATTTT
CDR3aa: CASRGTGRTDTQYF

d_gene: TRBD1
v_gene: TRBV10-3
j_gene: TRBJ1-2
abundance: few
CDR3nt: TGTGCCATCAGCCGGGACAGGGAAAGTCGCGGCTACACCTTC
CDR3aa: CAISRDRESRGYTF

d_gene: TRBD1
v_gene: TRBV7-2
j_gene: TRBJ2-5
abundance: few
CDR3nt: TGTGCCAGCAGCTTATGGTCAGGGGGTGGACAAGAGACCCAGTACTTC
CDR3aa: CASSLWSGGGQETQYF

d_gene: TRBD2
v_gene: TRBV9
j_gene: TRBJ2-2
abundance: NA
CDR3nt: TGTGCCAGCAGCGTGGGGACTAGCGGGAGCTACGGGGAGCTGTTTTTT
CDR3aa: CASSVGTSGSYGELFF